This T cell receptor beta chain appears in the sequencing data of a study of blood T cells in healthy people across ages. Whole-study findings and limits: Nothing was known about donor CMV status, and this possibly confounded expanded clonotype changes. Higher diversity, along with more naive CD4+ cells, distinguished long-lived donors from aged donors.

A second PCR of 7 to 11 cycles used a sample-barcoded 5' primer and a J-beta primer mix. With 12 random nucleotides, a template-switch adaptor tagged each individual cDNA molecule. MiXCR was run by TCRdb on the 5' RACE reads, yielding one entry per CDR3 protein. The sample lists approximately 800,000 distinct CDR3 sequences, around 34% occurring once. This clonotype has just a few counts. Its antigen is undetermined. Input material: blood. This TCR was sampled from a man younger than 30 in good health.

The CDR3 spells CASSPSRERELFF. CDR3 coding DNA: TGTGCCAGCAGCCCTTCTCGGGAAAGGGAGCTGTTTTTT. The V call is TRBV4-2, the J call TRBJ2-2; maybe TRBD2 (5 bases). The CDR3 sequence is 13 residues long. V was clipped by 4 bases and J by 9 bases, with 12 bases between them. Looked up from germline, CDR1 is LGHNA and CDR2 is YNFKEQ.